This is a list of T cell receptor beta chains from one sample in a study of T cells in Graves' hyperthyroidism and ophthalmopathy. TCRdb used MiXCR to reprocess the multiplex PCR reads, holding one entry per CDR3 protein. The top ten clones hold roughly 5.5% of a sample with almost 600,000 distinct CDR3 sequences, approximately 13% of them seen once. Input material: blood. The receptor set was obtained from a woman aged 30 to 39 with Graves' hyperthyroidism that later progressed to Graves' ophthalmopathy. CDR3s include the opening cysteine and the closing phenylalanine or tryptophan. The order of the fields is J gene, D gene, V gene, clone size, CDR3 protein, CDR3 DNA. D genes are given only for firm matches. Clone size is stated in some rows and not others, as once, few, many or a class when expanded.

J: TRBJ1-1
D: .
V: TRBV7-3
size: few
CDR3: CASSLRGQNTEAFF
DNA: TGTGCCAGCAGCTTACGGGGACAGAACACTGAAGCTTTCTTT

J: TRBJ1-2
D: .
V: TRBV2
size: .
CDR3: CANSPIYGYTF
DNA: TGTGCCAACAGTCCGATCTATGGCTACACCTTC

J: TRBJ2-7
D: TRBD2
V: TRBV11-2
size: many
CDR3: CASSLGLAGGSEQYF
DNA: TGTGCCAGCAGCCTCGGACTAGCGGGAGGGTCCGAGCAGTACTTC

J: TRBJ2-7
D: .
V: TRBV9
size: .
CDR3: CASSVETGSYEQYF
DNA: TGTGCCAGCAGCGTAGAAACAGGGTCCTACGAGCAGTACTTC

J: TRBJ2-1
D: .
V: TRBV3-1
size: many
CDR3: CASSLKYGTSSYNEQFF
DNA: TGTGCCAGCAGCCTAAAGTACGGGACAAGCTCCTACAATGAGCAGTTCTTC

J: TRBJ1-1
D: .
V: TRBV7-9
size: few
CDR3: CASSLVFSFNTEAFF
DNA: TGTGCCAGCAGCTTAGTCTTCAGTTTTAACACTGAAGCTTTCTTT

J: TRBJ2-3
D: TRBD1
V: TRBV7-9
size: many
CDR3: CASSHSDRSADTQYF
DNA: TGTGCCAGCAGCCACTCGGACAGGAGCGCAGATACGCAGTATTTT

J: TRBJ2-4
D: .
V: TRBV30
size: many
CDR3: CAWSWGNRDIQYF
DNA: TGTGCCTGGAGTTGGGGGAACAGGGACATTCAGTACTTC

J: TRBJ2-3
D: TRBD2
V: TRBV24-1
size: .
CDR3: CATSPGLAGGTDTQYF
DNA: TGTGCCACCAGTCCCGGACTAGCGGGAGGCACAGATACGCAGTATTTT

J: TRBJ1-1
D: .
V: TRBV6-5
size: .
CDR3: CASSLTTAEAFF
DNA: TGTGCCAGCAGTTTAACTACAGCGGAAGCTTTCTTT

J: TRBJ2-3
D: TRBD2
V: TRBV5-4
size: .
CDR3: CASSPRTSGVDTQYF
DNA: TGTGCCAGCAGCCCTCGGACTAGTGGGGTAGATACGCAGTATTTT

J: TRBJ1-2
D: .
V: TRBV20-1
size: many
CDR3: CSARAPPVGGLDYGYTF
DNA: TGCAGTGCTAGAGCTCCCCCGGTGGGGGGCTTAGACTATGGCTACACCTTC

J: TRBJ1-6
D: .
V: TRBV12-3/TRBV12-4
size: many
CDR3: CASSQGQSPLHF
DNA: TGTGCCAGCAGTCAGGGACAATCACCCCTCCACTTT

J: TRBJ2-3
D: .
V: TRBV12-3/TRBV12-4
size: many
CDR3: CASEGDVAAQYF
DNA: TGTGCCAGCGAAGGGGACGTTGCTGCGCAGTATTTT